The table lists the clone carrying this TCR beta chain with a count of one. The sample comes from a study of tumor T cells in aggressive B-cell lymphoma. Profiling relied on immunoSEQ multiplex PCR, and the TCRdb table lists in-frame clones only, not all of them. The profile shows around 6,100 clones, roughly 87% of them singletons. Per the germline V gene, CDR1 is SEHNR and CDR2 is FQNEAQ (reference sequence). The V end was cut by 5 bases, the J end by 1 base, with 8 bases between. The CDR3 is made up of 13 amino acids. What was sequenced was tumor tissue. This receptor was obtained from an adult with diffuse large B cell lymphoma. Some clones in this sample may be carry-over from other donors' samples. This chain joins TRBV7-9 and TRBJ1-1; D perhaps matches TRBD1 (5 bases). The CDR3 spells CASSQGQNTEAFF. The CDR3 region has the DNA TGTGCCAGCAGCCAAGGACAGAACACTGAAGCTTTCTTT.